The T cell receptor beta chain under discussion was sequenced for a study of T cell responses to AZD1222 COVID-19 vaccine. Regarding the study as a whole: Donors were mostly white British, more females; clonal diversity possibly underestimated. Repertoire collection took place solely once the T cell response had peaked. Increases in Spike-specific TCR breadth and depth were seen after two AZD1222 doses. Baseline antibody screening turned up just a handful of seropositive AZD1222 recipients.

On this clone: Its antigen is undetermined.

The table came from immunoSEQ multiplex PCR; TCRdb's copy has only in-frame clones and leaves some out. The table has approximately 150,000 clones, around 90% seen once. CDR1 and CDR2 from the germline V gene are WSHSY and SAAADI. The CDR3 loop spans 11 amino acids. V gave up 3 bases and J gave up 10 bases, with 7 bases separating them. The TCR comes from an adult in good health. The chain combines TRBV10-2 with TRBJ2-1; TRBD2 might be the D (5 bases). The sequenced sample was peripheral blood, obtained on day 0 of AZD1222 vaccination. The CDR3 protein is CASSDGKEQFF. The CDR3 DNA reads TGCGCCAGCAGTGACGGGAAAGAGCAGTTCTTC.